This T cell receptor beta chain was retrieved from a study of shared clonotypes between healthy human individuals. Study outcomes and limitations: Estimated clonotype richness was generally higher in naive than memory subsets.

The table came from immunoSEQ multiplex PCR; TCRdb's copy has only in-frame clones and leaves some out. This sample has about 2 million clones, with approximately 95% found just once. Remarks on this clone: Its antigen is not known.

Sequencing was carried out using naive CD4+ T cells sorted from blood. The subset denotes: CD45RA+ positively selected. This sequence originates from a man between 18 and 29 years old in good health.

The DNA for the CDR3 is TGTGCCAGCAGCTTAGGATACCGGAAAGAGACCCAGTACTTC. Amino acids: CASSLGYRKETQYF. The rearrangement links TRBV11-2 to TRBJ2-5; D call uncertain. The V and J ends lost 1 base and 3 bases respectively, with 9 bases between them. Germline V gene data show CDR1 as SGHAT and CDR2 as FQNNGV. The length of the CDR3 is 14 residues. Variable domain in full (rest from reference TRBV11-2 and TRBJ2-5): EAGVAQSPRYKIIEKRQSVAFWCNPISGHATLYWYQQILGQGPKLLIQFQNNGVVDDSQLPKDRFSAERLKGVDSTLKIQPAKLEDSAVYLCASSLGYRKETQYFGPGTRLLVL.